The next 29 T cell receptor beta chains were all read from a single sample in a study of shared clonotypes between healthy human individuals. TCRdb keeps only in-frame clones here, not all; method: immunoSEQ multiplex PCR. The data show over 1.5 million clones, approximately 98% seen once. The sequenced material came from naive CD4+ T cells sorted from blood. Subset specified: CD45RA+ positively selected. The receptors here all came from a man aged 25-45 years in good health.

The chain is built from TRBV5-1 and TRBJ2-2, with 10 bases matching TRBD2. J lost 5 bases, V lost 0 bases, and 10 bases had no gene match. The germline V gene encodes CDR1 SGHRS and CDR2 YFSETQ. The CDR3 extends over 18 amino acids. DNA for the CDR3: TGCGCCAGCAGCTTGGCCGGGCTAGCGGGAGTGAGGACCGGGGAGCTGTTTTTT. Protein product: CASSLAGLAGVRTGELFF.

This clone has just one count. V usage is TRBV10-3 and J usage is TRBJ1-2; TRBD1 matches at 10 bases. V was pared by 1 base and J by 5 bases, with 7 bases of the junction left unmatched. The CDR3 loop spans 16 amino acids. The germline V gene encodes CDR1 ENHRY and CDR2 SYGVKD. In nucleotides, the CDR3 is TGTGCCATCAGTGAGTTAGGACAGGGGGTTGGTTATGGCTACACCTTC. Translation: CAISELGQGVGYGYTF.

The V gene is TRBV19, the J gene TRBJ2-6, with D unresolved. The CDR3 is made up of 14 amino acids. Trimming took off 7 bases at V and 2 bases at J, with 9 bases between the two ends. Germline CDR1 LNHDA, CDR2 SQIVND (reference sequence). The DNA of the CDR3 is TGTGCCAGTAAGCTCTTACCTGGGGCCAACGTCCTGACTTTC. It specifies CASKLLPGANVLTF.

The chain links TRBV7-2 to TRBJ2-7; 7 positions match TRBD2. CDR1 SGHTA and CDR2 FQGNSA come from the germline V gene. The CDR3 extends over 19 amino acids. The V segment lost 5 bases and the J segment 3 bases; nucleotides outside the gene matches: 22. CDR3 loop: CASSLFIGGERISNYEQYF. In nucleotides, the CDR3 is TGTGCCAGCAGCCTATTCATTGGGGGGGAGCGAATATCGAACTACGAGCAGTACTTC.

As concerns this clone: The same CDR3 arises from other DNA sequences in this sample as well. This chain links TRBV6-5 with TRBJ2-7, with no clear D. The germline V and J ends were trimmed by 2 bases and 0 bases, with 5 bases remaining between them. The CDR3 consists of 13 residues. The germline gives CDR1 MNHEY, CDR2 SVGAGI. Here the CDR3 reads CASSYGNSYEQYF. CDR3 in DNA: TGTGCCAGCAGTTACGGCAACTCCTACGAGCAGTACTTC.

This sequence joins TRBV5-1 and TRBJ2-5, with TRBD1 identical over 9 bases. The CDR3 covers 15 residues. The V and J ends lost 4 bases and 1 base, in that order; junction bases with no gene match: 5. CDR1 is SGHRS and CDR2 is YFSETQ in the germline V gene. The CDR3 here is CASSTGTGRQETQYF. The CDR3 region has the DNA TGCGCCAGCAGCACGGGGACAGGGCGCCAAGAGACCCAGTACTTC.

In DNA, the CDR3 is TGCGCCAGCAGTCAATCAGCGCCGGATTGGCGGGAGTCTTCCCACCGAAAGTTCTTC. It specifies CASSQSAPDWRESSHRKFF. The V call is TRBV23-1, the J call TRBJ2-1; 7 positions agree with TRBD2. TRBV23-1 is recorded as an ORF, its role being uncertain. V was pared by 0 bases and J by 14 bases, with 25 bases of the junction left unmatched. This CDR3 spans 19 amino acids.

The rearrangement joins TRBV30 to TRBJ2-7, with 7 bases matching TRBD2. This CDR3 spans 15 amino acids. The ends lost 1 base at V and 4 bases at J; junction bases unmatched: 10. Germline V lookup: CDR1 GTSNPN, CDR2 SVGIG (reference sequence). CDR3 sequence reads: CAWSGWGDYPYEQYF. Here the CDR3 DNA reads TGTGCCTGGAGTGGATGGGGGGACTACCCATACGAGCAGTACTTC.

CDR3 in amino acids: CASSGGGLYEQFF. In nucleotides, the CDR3 is TGTGCCAGCAGTGGCGGAGGGCTATATGAGCAGTTCTTC. This chain joins TRBV2 and TRBJ2-1; tentatively, D is TRBD2 (6 bases). Germline lookup yields CDR1 SNHLY and CDR2 FYNNEI. V dropped 4 bases and J dropped 8 bases, with 12 bases sitting between them. The CDR3 has 13 residues.

This sequence joins TRBV9 and TRBJ1-2; 7 nucleotides align to TRBD1. The CDR3 is 15 residues long. The germline V gene has CDR1 SGDLS and CDR2 YYNGEE. V shed 0 bases and J 8 bases; nucleotides not matched to a gene: 10. This CDR3 reads CASSVAAGQGGGYTF. CDR3 in DNA: TGTGCCAGCAGCGTAGCGGCAGGGCAGGGGGGCGGCTACACCTTC.

The V and J genes are TRBV5-1 and TRBJ2-1; D is ambiguous. This CDR3 is 15 amino acids long. V lost 0 bases and J 1 base, leaving 8 bases between the germline ends. Germline CDR1 and CDR2: SGHRS and YFSETQ. For the CDR3, the DNA is TGCGCCAGCAGCTTGGGGGCCCAATCCTACAATGAGCAGTTCTTC. It specifies CASSLGAQSYNEQFF.

The V and J genes are TRBV6-1 and TRBJ1-2; 8 bases fit TRBD1. The ends lost 8 bases at V and 4 bases at J; junction bases unmatched: 3. This CDR3 has 12 residues. CDR1 is MNHNS, CDR2 SASEGT, per germline. The CDR3 sequence is CASLGQVYGYTF. CDR3 sequence (DNA): TGTGCCAGCTTGGGACAGGTCTATGGCTACACCTTC.

V is TRBV2 and J is TRBJ2-5; TRBD1 might be the D (7 bases). Germline-derived CDR1 and CDR2 are SNHLY and FYNNEI. The CDR3 consists of 15 residues. V gave up 8 bases and J gave up 4 bases, with 20 bases separating them. The CDR3 DNA follows: TGTGCCAGCTTAAGCTGGGGGGCAGGGGGAGAGACCCAGTACTTC. This encodes CASLSWGAGGETQYF.

The chain joins TRBV28 to TRBJ2-2; D unclear. The germline CDR1 and CDR2 sequences are MDHEN and SYDVKM. This CDR3 spans 15 amino acids. V gave up 4 bases and J gave up 5 bases, with 14 bases separating them. The CDR3 DNA reads TGTGCCAGCAGTTCCCACACTGTTAGGACCGGGGAGCTGTTTTTT. Translation gives CASSSHTVRTGELFF.

This chain connects TRBV11-2 to TRBJ2-1; a possible D gene is TRBD2 (5 bases). The CDR3 totals 14 residues. CDR1 SGHAT and CDR2 FQNNGV come from the germline V gene. Trimming shortened V by 1 base and J by 2 bases, and 6 bases separated the two germline ends. In nucleotides, the CDR3 is TGTGCCAGCAGCTTAGTCGGGGCCTACAATGAGCAGTTCTTC. It codes for CASSLVGAYNEQFF.

The gene calls are TRBV6-4 and TRBJ1-5; D unclear. Germline V gene data show CDR1 as MRHNA and CDR2 as SNTAGT. V was cut by 0 bases and J by 4 bases, with 4 bases left in between. The CDR3 spans 13 residues. The DNA for the CDR3 is TGTGCCAGCAGTGACTCATGGAATCAGCCCCAGCATTTT. This codes for CASSDSWNQPQHF.

CDR3: CASSAGRSPLEQFF. The CDR3 DNA reads TGTGCCAGCAGCGCGGGGAGGTCCCCCCTTGAGCAGTTCTTC. This chain joins TRBV5-4 and TRBJ2-1, with a tentative D call TRBD2 (6 bases). V was shortened by 4 bases and J by 9 bases, with 17 bases between the two germline ends. The germline V gene has CDR1 SGHNT and CDR2 YYREEE (reference sequence). This CDR3 comprises 14 residues.

The V and J genes are TRBV18 and TRBJ1-5; D remains ambiguous. The V end was cut by 0 bases, the J end by 5 bases, with 14 bases between. The germline CDR1 and CDR2 sequences are KGHSH and LQKENI. The CDR3 runs 16 residues. The CDR3 protein is CASSPPLASGDQPQHF. The CDR3 DNA follows: TGTGCCAGCTCACCACCGTTAGCCTCCGGGGATCAGCCCCAGCATTTT. The full variable domain, completed using reference TRBV18 and TRBJ1-5, is NAGVMQNPRHLVRRRGQEARLRCSPMKGHSHVYWYRQLPEEGLKFMVYLQKENIIDESGMPKERFSAEFPKEGPSILRIQQVVRGDSAAYFCASSPPLASGDQPQHFGDGTRLSIL.

The chain is built from TRBV11-2 and TRBJ1-2; perhaps TRBD1 as D (6 bases). With 5 bases removed from V and 5 bases from J, the gap between germline ends came to 12 bases. The CDR3 has 13 amino acids. Germline lookup yields CDR1 SGHAT and CDR2 FQNNGV. CDR3 coding DNA: TGTGCCAGCAGCCCGAACAGGGATTATGGCTACACCTTC. Amino acids: CASSPNRDYGYTF.

As regards this clone: The sample contains more than one DNA sequence encoding this CDR3. The chain uses TRBV20-1 and TRBJ2-5; TRBD1 or TRBD2 may be the D gene (5 bases each). Looked up from germline, CDR1 is DFQATT and CDR2 is SNEGSKA (reference sequence). The CDR3 contains 11 residues. Between the trimmed V and J ends, which lost 6 bases and 4 bases, there was a span of 9 bases. The CDR3 loop reads CSAGTGETQYF. The CDR3 nucleotides are TGCAGTGCGGGGACGGGAGAGACCCAGTACTTC.

The chain has TRBV5-1 and TRBJ2-2, with D perhaps TRBD2 (6 bases). CDR1 and CDR2 from the germline V gene are SGHRS and YFSETQ. Trimming took off 4 bases at V and 3 bases at J, with 10 bases between the two ends. This CDR3 is built from 14 residues. The CDR3 DNA follows: TGCGCCAGCAGCCCGGGACTGGACACCGGGGAGCTGTTTTTT. Protein product: CASSPGLDTGELFF.

J is TRBJ1-2 and V is TRBV6-4, with D maybe TRBD1 (6 bases). V lost 3 bases and J 0 bases, leaving 17 bases between the germline ends. The germline V gene has CDR1 MRHNA and CDR2 SNTAGT. CDR3 size: 17 residues. CDR3 in DNA: TGTGCCAGCAGTGAATTTCCAGGGGCCCCGACTAACTATGGCTACACCTTC. Translating gives CASSEFPGAPTNYGYTF.

V gene TRBV10-1 combines with J gene TRBJ2-3, with a weak D call TRBD2 (6 bases). Germline V gene data show CDR1 as WNHNN and CDR2 as SYGVQD (reference sequence). The V end was cut by 2 bases, the J end by 6 bases, with 9 bases between. The length of the CDR3 is 13 residues. The CDR3 reads CASSEGLADTQYF. CDR3 DNA: TGCGCCAGCAGTGAGGGGCTAGCGGATACGCAGTATTTT.

The gene calls are TRBV20-1 and TRBJ2-7, with D hard to call. The V end was cut by 3 bases, the J end by 5 bases, with 8 bases between. From germline, CDR1 is DFQATT and CDR2 SNEGSKA (reference sequence). This CDR3 has 11 residues. The CDR3 loop is CSASRTDEQYF. The CDR3 DNA reads as TGCAGTGCTAGTAGGACCGACGAGCAGTACTTC.

The chain carries TRBV7-2 and TRBJ2-2; TRBD2 agrees at 8 bases. Trimming took 3 bases from V and 5 from J; bases not matched to a gene: 2. Germline-derived CDR1 and CDR2 are SGHTA and FQGNSA. This CDR3 is built from 14 residues. Written as DNA, the CDR3 is TGTGCCAGCAGCTTCTCTAGCGGGACCGGGGAGCTGTTTTTT. It translates to CASSFSSGTGELFF.

The chain couples TRBV28 to TRBJ2-7; D may be TRBD2 (7 bases). Germline assignment: CDR1 MDHEN and CDR2 SYDVKM. V was cut by 6 bases and J by 2 bases, with 14 bases left in between. This CDR3 contains 14 residues. CDR3 nucleotides: TGTGCCAGCAGGTCTCCGGGGGGCACCTACGAGCAGTACTTC. This sequence encodes CASRSPGGTYEQYF.

The table lists this clone with a count of one. The chain is built from TRBV18 and TRBJ2-1; unclear D gene. Germline V gene lookup returns CDR1 KGHSH and CDR2 LQKENI. CDR3 length: 14 amino acids. V was shortened by 0 bases and J by 2 bases, with 5 bases between the two germline ends. As DNA, the CDR3 is TGTGCCAGCTCACCACCGCCCGCCTACAATGAGCAGTTCTTC. Amino acids: CASSPPPAYNEQFF.

This clone has a single count. The V call is TRBV5-1, the J call TRBJ2-3, with 7 bases that match TRBD2. The CDR3 consists of 18 residues. CDR1 and CDR2 from the germline V gene are SGHRS and YFSETQ. Germline trimming cut 2 bases from V and 6 bases from J; bases unmatched to any gene: 18. DNA for the CDR3: TGCGCCAGCAGCTTTGCCATGCGAGCGGGACCCCTCCACGATACGCAGTATTTT. This encodes CASSFAMRAGPLHDTQYF.

A word on this clone: The sample holds other DNA sequences that translate to the same CDR3. V is TRBV7-9 and J is TRBJ1-1; the D is unclear. The CDR3 totals 13 residues. The ends were cut back, 5 bases at V and 2 bases at J, with 9 bases in the middle. The germline CDR1 and CDR2 sequences are SEHNR and FQNEAQ (reference sequence). The CDR3 nucleotides read TGTGCCAGCAGCCCCACGGGAAACACTGAAGCTTTCTTT. Translated, it gives CASSPTGNTEAFF.